This entry lists 32 T cell receptor beta chains sequenced from one sample in a study of blood T cell repertoires in COVID-19. Assay: immunoSEQ multiplex PCR; the TCRdb copy retains only in-frame clones and omits some. This table holds around 700,000 clones, around 90% found once. Sequenced sample: peripheral blood. These receptors all stem from a woman aged 18-29 years with acute or convalescent COVID-19.

The chain links TRBV7-8 to TRBJ2-3, with TRBD1 as a possible D gene (6 bases). Trimming shortened V by 4 bases and J by 5 bases, and 13 bases separated the two germline ends. The CDR3 totals 14 residues. The germline V gene has CDR1 SGHVS and CDR2 FQNEAQ. CDR3 bases: TGTGCCAGCAGCTCCCCATTGGGACAAGATACGCAGTATTTT. Its protein product is CASSSPLGQDTQYF.

The rearrangement uses TRBV30 and TRBJ2-7, with 7 bases matching TRBD2. CDR1 and CDR2 from the germline V gene are GTSNPN and SVGIG (reference sequence). V lost 0 bases and J lost 12; bases outside the gene matches: 17. The CDR3 is made up of 15 amino acids. DNA of the CDR3: TGTGCCTGGAGTGTAAAGGAGCGGGGACCCCTTGGAGGGTACTTC. It translates to CAWSVKERGPLGGYF.

This chain connects TRBV30 to TRBJ1-2, with D hard to call. CDR3 length: 12 amino acids. Germline V CDR1 and CDR2: GTSNPN, SVGIG (reference sequence). Trimming stripped 4 bases from V and 1 base from J, with 7 bases between. For the CDR3, the DNA is TGTGCCTGGACAGGTCTTAACTATGGCTACACCTTC. It translates to CAWTGLNYGYTF.

The J gene is TRBJ1-6, the V gene TRBV7-9; TRBD1 is a possible D gene (6 bases). This CDR3 contains 18 residues. The germline V gene encodes CDR1 SEHNR and CDR2 FQNEAQ (reference sequence). Between the trimmed V and J ends, which lost 4 bases and 0 bases, there was a span of 16 bases. The CDR3 reads CASSSPPGHSSYNSPLHF. Written as DNA, the CDR3 is TGTGCCAGCAGCTCCCCCCCGGGACACAGCTCCTATAATTCACCCCTCCACTTT.

This clone has a handful of counts. The V gene is TRBV4-3, the J gene TRBJ1-5; D is unclear. Germline loops: CDR1 LGHNA, CDR2 YSLEER. The V gene lost 0 bases and the J gene lost 2 bases, with 14 bases spanning the gap. The CDR3 runs 17 residues. The CDR3 DNA reads as TGCGCCAGCAGCCAAGATAACCGGGGAGCGGGCAATCAGCCCCAGCATTTT. This codes for CASSQDNRGAGNQPQHF.

J is TRBJ1-5 and V is TRBV7-2; D perhaps matches TRBD1 (5 bases). This CDR3 is built from 14 residues. CDR1 is SGHTA, CDR2 FQGNSA, per germline. Trimming pared 7 bases from V and 6 bases from J, leaving 16 bases between. The CDR3 loop reads CASTQTGVAQPQHF. The CDR3 bases are TGTGCCAGCACCCAAACGGGGGTGGCTCAGCCCCAGCATTTT.

The chain couples TRBV7-2 to TRBJ1-3, with 7 bases lining up with TRBD1. V lost 0 bases, J lost 0 bases, and 11 bases stayed unmatched. Germline lookup yields CDR1 SGHTA and CDR2 FQGNSA. This CDR3 comprises 19 residues. The DNA for the CDR3 is TGTGCCAGCAGCTTAGCCACACGACAGGGAGGTCTCTCTGGAAACACCATATATTTT. This codes for CASSLATRQGGLSGNTIYF.

This clone was counted between two and nine times. The gene calls are TRBV12-3 or TRBV12-4 and TRBJ2-3, with D uncertain. V lost 3 bases to trimming and J lost 5 bases, with 3 bases between them. The CDR3 consists of 11 residues. DNA for the CDR3: TGTGCCAGCAGTTTTCGAGATACGCAGTATTTT. It encodes CASSFRDTQYF.

The chain carries TRBV10-3 and TRBJ1-1; D gene uncertain. CDR3 size: 14 residues. The germline V gene has CDR1 ENHRY and CDR2 SYGVKD. V was cut by 2 bases and J by 0 bases, with 7 bases left in between. The chain's CDR3 is CAISETLLNTEAFF. The CDR3 DNA reads as TGTGCCATCAGTGAGACATTATTGAACACTGAAGCTTTCTTT.

J is TRBJ1-1 and V is TRBV6-6; TRBD1 matches at 8 bases. V shed 5 bases and J 11 bases; nucleotides not matched to a gene: 10. This CDR3 comprises 13 residues. The germline V gene encodes CDR1 MNHNY and CDR2 SVGAGI (reference sequence). For the CDR3, the DNA is TGTGCCAGCAGTCTACAGGGGGAGGTAATGGCTTTCTTT. Residues: CASSLQGEVMAFF.

J is TRBJ1-5 and V is TRBV19, with D possibly TRBD1 on 6 matching bases. The CDR3 contains 15 residues. Deletions cut 4 bases from V and 0 bases from J, with 10 bases between. Germline V CDR1 and CDR2: LNHDA, SQIVND (reference sequence). The DNA of the CDR3 is TGTGCCAGTAGTACTGGACAGTATAGCAATCAGCCCCAGCATTTT. Its translation is CASSTGQYSNQPQHF.

The chain combines TRBV2 with TRBJ2-2, with 7 bases that match TRBD1. The CDR3 covers 16 residues. Looked up from germline, CDR1 is SNHLY and CDR2 is FYNNEI. The V and J ends lost 6 bases and 1 base, in that order; junction bases with no gene match: 8. The CDR3: CASSQGQSMNTGELFF. The CDR3 region has the DNA TGTGCCAGCAGCCAGGGACAGTCTATGAACACCGGGGAGCTGTTTTTT. Variable domain in full (rest from reference TRBV2 and TRBJ2-2): EPEVTQTPSHQVTQMGQEVILRCVPISNHLYFYWYRQILGQKVEFLVSFYNNEISEKSEIFDDQFSVERPDGSNFTLKIRSTKLEDSAMYFCASSQGQSMNTGELFFGEGSRLTVL.

The V and J genes are TRBV2 and TRBJ1-5; no firm D call. V was cut by 2 bases and J by 8 bases, with 10 bases left in between. Germline loops: CDR1 SNHLY, CDR2 FYNNEI. CDR3 length: 13 amino acids. This chain's CDR3 is CASSEIPGEPQHF. DNA for the CDR3: TGTGCCAGCAGTGAAATCCCCGGGGAGCCCCAGCATTTT.

The chain uses TRBV19 and TRBJ1-2; 9 bases map to TRBD1. Germline lookup yields CDR1 LNHDA and CDR2 SQIVND (reference sequence). V was clipped by 6 bases and J by 8 bases; unmatched bases: 10. CDR3 length: 14 residues. The CDR3 region has the DNA TGTGCCAGTAGGGTGACAGGGGGGCGCCAAGGCTACACCTTC. The encoded protein is CASRVTGGRQGYTF.

V and J are TRBV6-2 or TRBV6-3 and TRBJ2-7; 10 nucleotides agree with TRBD2. This CDR3 comprises 16 residues. Trimming at V came to 5 bases and at J to 3 bases, leaving 10 bases not matched to a gene. Per the germline V gene, CDR1 is MNHEY and CDR2 is SVGEGT. CDR3 residues: CASSRREAGGNYEQYF. The CDR3, as DNA: TGTGCCAGCAGTCGACGGGAAGCGGGGGGGAACTACGAGCAGTACTTC.

The chain carries TRBV5-1 and TRBJ1-1; D may be TRBD1 (5 bases). The germline gives CDR1 SGHRS, CDR2 YFSETQ. V was shortened by 0 bases and J by 0 bases, with 9 bases between the two germline ends. The CDR3 spans 15 residues. CDR3: CASSLGQRMNTEAFF. The CDR3 DNA reads TGCGCCAGCAGCTTGGGACAGAGGATGAACACTGAAGCTTTCTTT.

The chain uses TRBV25-1 and TRBJ1-1; perhaps TRBD1 as D (5 bases). The length of the CDR3 is 14 residues. Germline V gives CDR1 MGHDK, CDR2 SYGVNS. V dropped 6 bases and J dropped 4 bases, with 15 bases sitting between them. CDR3: CASSLGDSGTEAFF. CDR3 in DNA: TGTGCCAGCAGCTTAGGGGATAGCGGCACTGAAGCTTTCTTT.

The chain is built from TRBV18 and TRBJ2-7; 9 bases align to TRBD1. V gave up 4 bases and J gave up 4 bases; unmatched junction bases: 5. This CDR3 is built from 14 residues. Germline CDR1 KGHSH, CDR2 LQKENI. The CDR3 DNA is TGTGCCAGCTCACTGACAGGGGGTATTTACGAGCAGTACTTC. Encoded protein: CASSLTGGIYEQYF.

The chain carries TRBV2 and TRBJ1-5; D remains unclear. The V gene's germline CDR1 is SNHLY and CDR2 FYNNEI. Trimming removed 2 bases at V and 1 base at J, with 6 bases between. The CDR3 is 14 amino acids. The CDR3, as DNA: TGTGCCAGCAGTGAAAGGCGGAGCAATCAGCCCCAGCATTTT. Protein sequence: CASSERRSNQPQHF. The full variable domain, completed using reference TRBV2 and TRBJ1-5, is EPEVTQTPSHQVTQMGQEVILRCVPISNHLYFYWYRQILGQKVEFLVSFYNNEISEKSEIFDDQFSVERPDGSNFTLKIRSTKLEDSAMYFCASSERRSNQPQHFGDGTRLSIL.

V is TRBV6-2 or TRBV6-3 and J is TRBJ1-2; the match to TRBD1 covers 9 bases. Germline V CDR1 and CDR2: MNHEY, SVGEGT. The CDR3 is 14 residues long. Trimming at V came to 6 bases and at J to 8 bases, leaving 10 bases not matched to a gene. The CDR3 spells CASSRPGTGFGYTF. CDR3 DNA sequence: TGTGCCAGCAGCCGTCCCGGGACAGGGTTCGGCTACACCTTC.

The V call is TRBV13, the J call TRBJ1-3; D ambiguous. With 5 bases removed from V and 1 base from J, the gap between germline ends came to 12 bases. Per the germline V gene, CDR1 is PRHDT and CDR2 is FYEKMQ (reference sequence). CDR3 length: 15 residues. The CDR3 DNA reads TGTGCCAGCAGCCAGTATATCGGGTCTGGAAACACCATATATTTT. This gives the protein CASSQYIGSGNTIYF.

J is TRBJ1-5 and V is TRBV5-8, with 9 bases matching TRBD1. The CDR3 totals 15 residues. The germline V gene has CDR1 SGHTS and CDR2 YDEGEE. Trimming at V came to 5 bases and at J to 5 bases, leaving 8 bases not matched to a gene. The CDR3 DNA reads as TGTGCCAGCAGATTGTGGGACAGGGAATATCAGCCCCAGCATTTT. Its protein product is CASRLWDREYQPQHF.

The chain employs TRBV7-6 and TRBJ2-3, with no clear D. This CDR3 contains 14 residues. Trimming removed 2 bases at V and 0 bases at J, with 6 bases between. The germline gives CDR1 SGHVS, CDR2 FNYEAQ. Written as DNA, the CDR3 is TGTGCCAGCAGCTTAATCCCTAGCACAGATACGCAGTATTTT. It codes for CASSLIPSTDTQYF.

CDR3 sequence reads: CASRIQGHGYTF. In DNA, the CDR3 is TGTGCCAGCAGGATACAGGGGCATGGCTACACCTTC. V usage is TRBV6-6 and J usage is TRBJ1-2; TRBD1 matches 7 bases. The V gene end was trimmed by 6 bases and the J gene end by 6 bases; junction bases not matched to a gene: 4. From germline, CDR1 is MNHNY and CDR2 SVGAGI (reference sequence). This CDR3 contains 12 residues.

This chain joins TRBV9 and TRBJ1-4; TRBD1 agrees at 10 bases. V dropped 2 bases and J dropped 4; count of bases not matched to a gene: 5. This CDR3 is built from 16 residues. Germline values: CDR1 SGDLS, CDR2 YYNGEE. In DNA form, the CDR3 reads TGTGCCAGCAGCGTCCCCCGGGACAGGGGTAATGAAAAACTGTTTTTT. Translating it yields CASSVPRDRGNEKLFF.

This clone was recorded once. The chain has TRBV29-1 and TRBJ1-5, with TRBD1 matching 8 bases. There are 14 residues in the CDR3. V lost 6 bases and J lost 7; bases outside the gene matches: 11. Germline V lookup: CDR1 SQVTM, CDR2 ANQGSEA. CDR3 DNA sequence: TGCAGCGTGCTAACAGGGGGAGAGTTACAGCCCCAGCATTTT. This gives the protein CSVLTGGELQPQHF. The entire variable domain, with the rest obtained from reference TRBV29-1 and TRBJ1-5, is as follows: SAVISQKPSRDICQRGTSLTIQCQVDSQVTMMFWYRQQPGQSLTLIATANQGSEATYESGFVIDKFPISRPNLTFSTLTVSNMSPEDSSIYLCSVLTGGELQPQHFGDGTRLSIL.

The chain recombines TRBV29-1 with TRBJ2-7, with 9 bases fitting TRBD2. The CDR3 is 15 amino acids. J was trimmed by 3 bases and V by 4 bases; bases with no gene match: 10. Germline V CDR1 and CDR2: SQVTM, ANQGSEA. The CDR3 DNA reads TGCAGCGTTGCCTTTCTGGCTAGCGGGAACTACGAGCAGTACTTC. This gives the protein CSVAFLASGNYEQYF.

This sequence joins TRBV7-2 and TRBJ1-1, with D possibly being TRBD1 (5 bases). The CDR3 covers 14 residues. V was shortened by 5 bases and J by 7 bases, with 17 bases between the two germline ends. Per the germline V gene, CDR1 is SGHTA and CDR2 is FQGNSA. The CDR3 nucleotides are TGTGCCAGCAGCACCCGGACACCTGGCCTTGAAGCTTTCTTT. Translated, it gives CASSTRTPGLEAFF.

V gene TRBV4-3 combines with J gene TRBJ2-1, with TRBD1 matching 7 bases. After removal of 0 bases from V and 3 bases from J, the junction contained 8 bases not matched to a gene. Germline CDR1 LGHNA, CDR2 YSLEER. CDR3 size: 17 residues. CDR3 nucleotides: TGCGCCAGCAGCCAAGAGGGTGACAGGGTAGGCTACAATGAGCAGTTCTTC. This sequence encodes CASSQEGDRVGYNEQFF.

The sample holds a few counts of this clone. This sequence joins TRBV7-2 and TRBJ2-7; D remains ambiguous. Germline values: CDR1 SGHTA, CDR2 FQGNSA. V lost 5 bases, J lost 4 bases, and 18 bases lay in between. The CDR3 has 15 amino acids. CDR3 amino acids: CASSPSWATNYEQYF. In DNA, the CDR3 is TGTGCCAGCAGCCCATCGTGGGCCACCAATTACGAGCAGTACTTC.

This clone was counted a few times. V gene TRBV5-4 combines with J gene TRBJ1-2; 7 nucleotides line up with TRBD1. After removal of 4 bases from V and 5 bases from J, the junction contained 14 bases not matched to a gene. The CDR3 extends over 16 amino acids. Germline CDR1 is SGHNT and CDR2 is YYREEE (reference sequence). The CDR3 DNA reads TGTGCCAGCAGCGCTAGGGACAGCCCCTCAACTTATGGCTACACCTTC. It specifies CASSARDSPSTYGYTF.

Only one count was recorded for this clone. J is TRBJ1-2 and V is TRBV12-3 or TRBV12-4, with D maybe TRBD1 (6 bases). This CDR3 is built from 13 residues. The V and J ends lost 8 bases and 6 bases respectively, with 16 bases between them. The CDR3: CASRMGQSDGYTF. The CDR3 coding sequence is TGTGCCAGCCGGATGGGACAATCGGATGGCTACACCTTC.